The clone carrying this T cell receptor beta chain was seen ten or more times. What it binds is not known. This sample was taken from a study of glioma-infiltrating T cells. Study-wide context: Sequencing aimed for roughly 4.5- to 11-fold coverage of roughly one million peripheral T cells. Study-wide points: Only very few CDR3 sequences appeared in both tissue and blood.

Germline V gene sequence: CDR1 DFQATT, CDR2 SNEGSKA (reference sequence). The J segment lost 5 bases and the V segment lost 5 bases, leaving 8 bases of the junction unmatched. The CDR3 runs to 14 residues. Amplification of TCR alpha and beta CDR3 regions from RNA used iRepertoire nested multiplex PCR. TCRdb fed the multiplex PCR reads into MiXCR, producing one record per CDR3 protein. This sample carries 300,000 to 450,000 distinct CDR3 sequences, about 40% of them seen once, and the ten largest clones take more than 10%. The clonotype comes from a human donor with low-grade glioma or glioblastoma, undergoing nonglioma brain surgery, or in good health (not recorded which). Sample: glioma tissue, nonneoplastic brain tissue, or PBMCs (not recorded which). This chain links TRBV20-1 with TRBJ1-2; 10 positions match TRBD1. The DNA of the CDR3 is TGCAGTGCTCACCGACAGGGGGCGGGGTATGGCTACACCTTC. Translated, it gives CSAHRQGAGYGYTF.